A selection of T cell receptor beta chains follows, all from one sample in a study of T cell responses to AZD1222 COVID-19 vaccine. Assay: immunoSEQ multiplex PCR; the TCRdb copy retains only in-frame clones and omits some. Of about 35,000 clones listed, 85% to 90% are singletons. The sample was peripheral blood, taken 28 days after the second AZD1222 dose. These receptors came from an adult who received the AZD1222 COVID-19 vaccine. Both conserved end residues are part of each CDR3. A D gene is named only where the DNA matches it firmly. Rows may omit the clone size; those that give it use once, few, many or a size class.

d_gene,j_gene,abundance,v_gene,CDR3nt,CDR3aa
.,TRBJ1-2,few,TRBV5-5,TGTGCCAGCAGCTTGGAAGGGGGGTTTTCTAACTATGGCTACACCTTC,CASSLEGGFSNYGYTF
.,TRBJ1-3,few,TRBV3-1/TRBV3-2,TGTGCCAGCAGCCGGACCCAAATCTCTGGAAACACCATATATTTT,CASSRTQISGNTIYF
.,TRBJ2-7,.,TRBV27,TGTGCCAGCAGTTTATCGCGGAATCTGGACGAGCAGTACTTC,CASSLSRNLDEQYF
TRBD2,TRBJ2-7,.,TRBV19,TGTGCCAGTAGTACCCAAGCGGGAGGGAGGTACGAGCAGTACTTC,CASSTQAGGRYEQYF
.,TRBJ1-1,.,TRBV19,TGTGCCAGTAGTATTGGTTCGGGGGGGTTGAACACTGAAGCTTTCTTT,CASSIGSGGLNTEAFF
.,TRBJ2-5,.,TRBV19,TGTGCCAGCAGTAGGCTAGAACAAGAGACCCAGTACTTC,CASSRLEQETQYF
.,TRBJ2-7,.,TRBV4-1,TGCGCCAGCAGCCAGTTAGTCGGAATGTCCTACGAGCAGTACTTC,CASSQLVGMSYEQYF
.,TRBJ1-2,.,TRBV7-9,TGTGCCAGCAGCTTCAGTTCCAGCTATGGCTACACCTTC,CASSFSSSYGYTF
TRBD1,TRBJ1-3,.,TRBV5-4,TGTGCCAGCAGCTCCCCGGGACAGGGAGGAAACACCATATATTTT,CASSSPGQGGNTIYF
.,TRBJ2-7,.,TRBV27,TGTGCCAGCAGTCCCCGGCCGGGGGCGGTTTCCTACGAGCAGTACTTC,CASSPRPGAVSYEQYF
.,TRBJ1-4,.,TRBV30,TGTGCCTGGGGGGGTTCGTGGGGAGAGGGTGAAAAACTGTTTTTT,CAWGGSWGEGEKLFF
TRBD1,TRBJ1-1,.,TRBV5-1,TGCGCCAGCAGCCTTTCCAGGGGGAGCACTGAAGCTTTCTTT,CASSLSRGSTEAFF
.,TRBJ1-2,.,TRBV30,TGTGCCTGGGAAAGGGTCGTTGACCGCCGCGGGAACTATGGCTACACCTTC,CAWERVVDRRGNYGYTF
TRBD2,TRBJ2-2,.,TRBV5-1,TGCGCCAGCAGCTCCCCCACTAGAGCGGGGGACTACACCGGGGAGCTGTTTTTT,CASSSPTRAGDYTGELFF
.,TRBJ2-7,.,TRBV7-2,TGTGCCAGCACCAAGTCTGGCTCCTACGAGCAGTACTTC,CASTKSGSYEQYF
TRBD2,TRBJ2-1,.,TRBV2,TGTGCCAGCAAGAAGCTAGCGGGGGTCACCTACAATGAGCAGTTCTTC,CASKKLAGVTYNEQFF
TRBD1,TRBJ1-5,once,TRBV18,TGTGCCAGCTCCCCGGGACAGCAAAGTCAGCCCCAGCATTTT,CASSPGQQSQPQHF
TRBD2,TRBJ2-7,.,TRBV29-1,TGCAGCGGGGCTAGCGGGAGCCTCGAGCAGTACTTC,CSGASGSLEQYF
.,TRBJ1-6,.,TRBV6-5,TGTGCCAGCAGTTACCAATCTCCGGTCTATAATTCACCCCTCCACTTT,CASSYQSPVYNSPLHF
.,TRBJ2-7,.,TRBV14,TGTGCCAGCAGCTCCTCGACAGTCTACGAGCAGTACTTC,CASSSSTVYEQYF
.,TRBJ1-3,.,TRBV30,TGTGCCTGGCATAGTGGAAACACCATATATTTT,CAWHSGNTIYF
TRBD1,TRBJ1-1,few,TRBV5-1,TGCGCCAGCAGCTTGGGACAGGGATACACTGAAGCTTTCTTT,CASSLGQGYTEAFF
TRBD2,TRBJ2-4,.,TRBV3-1/TRBV3-2,TGTGCCAGCAGCCAAGGAGCGGGATCGGCCAAAAACATTCAGTACTTC,CASSQGAGSAKNIQYF
.,TRBJ2-7,.,TRBV5-1,TGCGCCAGCAGCCATACAGTTAAAGCTTACGAGCAGTACTTC,CASSHTVKAYEQYF
TRBD2,TRBJ2-1,.,TRBV30,TGTGCCTGGAGAGTCAGCGGGGGGACCAATGAGCAGTTCTTC,CAWRVSGGTNEQFF
.,TRBJ2-6,.,TRBV30,TGTGCCTGTGACAGCCCCTCTGGGGCCAACGTCCTGACTTTC,CACDSPSGANVLTF
TRBD1,TRBJ1-2,.,TRBV5-6,TGTGCCAGCACCCCACAGGGGTCGAGCCGTGGCTACACCTTC,CASTPQGSSRGYTF
TRBD2,TRBJ2-7,few,TRBV28,TGTGCCAGCAGTTTCTCTAGCGGGAGGGGGGAGCAGTACTTC,CASSFSSGRGEQYF
TRBD2,TRBJ2-3,.,TRBV5-1,TGCGCCAGCCAGCTAGCGGGCTCAGATACGCAGTATTTT,CASQLAGSDTQYF
TRBD1,TRBJ1-4,.,TRBV3-1/TRBV3-2,TGTGCCAGCAGCCCTAGAATAGGACAGGGCTCTAATGAAAAACTGTTTTTT,CASSPRIGQGSNEKLFF
.,TRBJ1-1,.,TRBV18,TGTGCCAGCTCACCACCTGGGGGACTTATGAACACTGAAGCTTTCTTT,CASSPPGGLMNTEAFF
TRBD2,TRBJ2-5,.,TRBV24-1,TGTGCCACCAGTGATAGGGGGACTAGCAGAGGAGAGACCCAGTACTTC,CATSDRGTSRGETQYF
.,TRBJ2-5,.,TRBV2,TGTGCCAGCAGTGATGGGTTTCAAGAGACCCAGTACTTC,CASSDGFQETQYF
.,TRBJ1-6,once,TRBV7-8,TGTGCCAGCAGTAAACAGGGCCCCGGGTATAATTCACCCCTCCACTTT,CASSKQGPGYNSPLHF
.,TRBJ1-2,.,TRBV19,TGTGCCAGTAGTACTCAGGGACCTAACTATGGCTACACCTTC,CASSTQGPNYGYTF
.,TRBJ1-5,.,TRBV6-1,TGTGCCAGCAGTGATTCCGGACAGCACAATCAGCCCCAGCATTTT,CASSDSGQHNQPQHF
.,TRBJ2-7,.,TRBV5-6,TGTGCCAGCAGCTTTGGGGGGAGGACGCGGGAGCAGTACTTC,CASSFGGRTREQYF
.,TRBJ1-1,.,TRBV28,TGTGCCACCCTGGTTGGGGTTGCTGAAGCTTTCTTT,CATLVGVAEAFF
TRBD1,TRBJ2-5,.,TRBV6-6,TGTGCCAGCAGTTTCCAGGGGGCGAACGGAGAGACCCAGTACTTC,CASSFQGANGETQYF
TRBD1,TRBJ1-6,.,TRBV6-6,TGTGCCAGCAGTTACCCCACGGGACAGGGGAATTCACCCCTCCACTTT,CASSYPTGQGNSPLHF
TRBD1,TRBJ1-2,.,TRBV6-5,TGTGCCAGCAGTTACTCGGAGGGCAGGGGGCATGGCTACACCTTC,CASSYSEGRGHGYTF
.,TRBJ2-1,.,TRBV5-4,TGTGCCAGCAGAACGGGCAGGGACAATGAGCAGTTCTTC,CASRTGRDNEQFF
.,TRBJ2-1,.,TRBV11-2,TGTGCCAGCAGCTTGGGTCAGTTAGGGTACAATGAGCAGTTCTTC,CASSLGQLGYNEQFF
.,TRBJ2-7,once,TRBV10-3,TGTGCCATCAGTGAGTCGAGTTTTGGGACTGGTTCCTACGAGCAGTACTTC,CAISESSFGTGSYEQYF
.,TRBJ2-7,.,TRBV4-1,TGCGCCAGCAGCCAGTCGTACGAGCAGTACTTC,CASSQSYEQYF
TRBD1,TRBJ1-6,.,TRBV10-1,TGCGCCAGCAGTGAGCCGGGACAGACTAACTCCTATAATTCACCCCTCCACTTT,CASSEPGQTNSYNSPLHF
.,TRBJ1-6,large,TRBV28,TGTGCCAGCAGCCCGTCTTCCGCCCGGGGTTCTCTCCACTTT,CASSPSSARGSLHF
.,TRBJ2-7,.,TRBV5-1,TGCGCCAGCAGCTTCCACTTTGGACAGACAGACGAGCAGTACTTC,CASSFHFGQTDEQYF
.,TRBJ2-4,.,TRBV6-5,TGTGCCAGCCAACGGCCTGGGGCCAAAAACATTCAGTACTTC,CASQRPGAKNIQYF
.,TRBJ2-1,.,TRBV3-1/TRBV3-2,TGTGCCAGCAGCCAGGCGAGTTGGGGTGAGCAGTTCTTC,CASSQASWGEQFF
.,TRBJ2-2,.,TRBV10-2,TGCGCCAGCAGTGACCTGGGGGCCGGGGAGCTGTTTTTT,CASSDLGAGELFF
.,TRBJ1-1,once,TRBV19,TGTGCCAGCTTTGGAGCTGAAGCTTTCTTT,CASFGAEAFF
.,TRBJ1-3,.,TRBV5-4,TGTGCCAGCAGCAATAAAAACTCTGGAAACACCATATATTTT,CASSNKNSGNTIYF
.,TRBJ1-2,.,TRBV12-3/TRBV12-4,TGTGCCAGCAGTTTCGGCAGAACATATGGCTACACCTTC,CASSFGRTYGYTF
.,TRBJ1-1,.,TRBV24-1,TGTGCCACCAGTGATTTGTATCGGACCCCGAACACTGAAGCTTTCTTT,CATSDLYRTPNTEAFF
TRBD1,TRBJ1-1,.,TRBV10-1,TGCGCCAGCTGGACAGGGGAGAACACTGAAGCTTTCTTT,CASWTGENTEAFF
TRBD2,TRBJ2-7,.,TRBV20-1,TGCAGTGCTAGTTCCGGGACTAGCGGGAGGAACGAGCAGTACTTC,CSASSGTSGRNEQYF